Shown below are 16 T cell receptor beta chains from a single sample sequenced in a study of CD8 T cells in Susac syndrome. An amount of RNA that ranged from about 0.45 to 1 ug was reverse transcribed with random hexamers. TCRdb passed the immunoSEQ multiplex PCR reads through MiXCR, listing each CDR3 protein once. The sample has 1,700 or so distinct CDR3 sequences, under 70% seen once; the top ten hold roughly 17%. Staining for CD27 and CD45RA set out the memory subsets used for TEMRA sorting. The sequenced material came from CD8+ TEMRA cells from PBMCs. Subset specified: FACS-sorted terminally differentiated effector memory CD8+ T cells re-expressing CD45RA (CD8+ TEMRA). All receptors derive from a human donor with Susac syndrome.

This sequence joins TRBV13 and TRBJ2-2; TRBD2 matches 8 bases. The CDR3 is 19 amino acids. V gave up 7 bases and J gave up 5 bases; unmatched junction bases: 21. Germline CDR1 and CDR2: PRHDT and FYEKMQ (reference sequence). The CDR3 bases are TGTGCCAGCACCTTCTCGGTTCCGGCCGGGGGGGTGTGGACCGGGGAGCTGTTTTTT. This translates into CASTFSVPAGGVWTGELFF.

Concerning this clonotype itself: The germline gene is not matched at one end of the junction; a read error may be the cause. The chain employs TRBV19 and TRBJ1-1, with TRBD1 matching over 9 bases. This CDR3 region has 16 residues. CDR1 LNHDA and CDR2 SQIVND come from the germline V gene (reference sequence). CDR3 DNA: TGTGCCTGTAGTGTATTCTCGGGACAGGGCGACACTGAAGCTTTCTTT. Its translation is CACSVFSGQGDTEAFF.

This clonotype was seen a handful of times. The rearrangement uses TRBV7-6 and TRBJ2-2; 10 positions agree with TRBD1. Trimming at V came to 1 base and at J to 3 bases, leaving 2 bases not matched to a gene. In germline, CDR1 is SGHVS, CDR2 FNYEAQ. The CDR3 is 16 residues long. CDR3 coding DNA: TGTGCCAGCAGCTTAGGGGACAGGGGAGACACCGGGGAGCTGTTTTTT. It is translated as CASSLGDRGDTGELFF.

The genes are TRBV7-9 and TRBJ2-1, with 9 nucleotides matching TRBD1. The CDR3 runs to 15 residues. Losses at the gene ends were 4 bases for V and 6 bases for J; bases not matched to a gene: 7. Germline values: CDR1 SEHNR, CDR2 FQNEAQ (reference sequence). CDR3 DNA sequence: TGTGCCAGCAGCTCCGGGACAGGGTTGTTCAATGAGCAGTTCTTC. Its translation: CASSSGTGLFNEQFF.

Concerning this clonotype itself: Germline is not matched at one junction end, which may reflect a read error. This rearrangement joins TRBV19 to TRBJ1-1; 9 positions match TRBD1. The length of the CDR3 is 16 residues. The germline V gene encodes CDR1 LNHDA and CDR2 SQIVND (reference sequence). CDR3 residues: CACRVFSGQGDCEAFF. The DNA of the CDR3 is TGTGCCTGTAGGGTATTCTCGGGACAGGGCGACTGTGAAGCTTTCTTT.

Note on this clonotype: It may be a read error: a sequence one base away is much more abundant. The CDR3 loop is CSTAGTTTHEQYF. The CDR3 region has the DNA TGCAGCACGGCCGGGACCACGACGCACGAGCAGTACTTC. The rearrangement links TRBV29-1 to TRBJ2-7; D might be TRBD1 or TRBD2, each matching 5 bases. This CDR3 has 13 residues. Trimming removed 8 bases from V and 5 bases from J, with 19 bases in between. Germline values: CDR1 SQVTM, CDR2 ANQGSEA.

This clonotype was recorded only once. CDR3 in DNA: TGTGCCAGCAGTTTGGCAGAAAACAATGAGCAGTTCTTC. Protein product: CASSLAENNEQFF. The chain has TRBV12-3 or TRBV12-4 and TRBJ2-1; D gene unclear. The length of the CDR3 is 13 residues. The ends were cut back, 3 bases at V and 5 bases at J, with 8 bases in the middle.

The gene calls are TRBV6-2 or TRBV6-3 and TRBJ2-7, with 9 bases aligning to TRBD2. V gave up 7 bases and J gave up 0 bases; unmatched junction bases: 7. The length of the CDR3 is 15 residues. Per germline, CDR1 MNHEY and CDR2 SVGEGT. This CDR3 reads CASTRAGGSSYEQYF. Here the CDR3 DNA reads TGTGCCAGCACCAGAGCGGGGGGCAGCTCCTACGAGCAGTACTTC.

The chain combines TRBV10-3 with TRBJ1-1; D is unclear. The CDR3 runs to 14 residues. Germline V gene lookup returns CDR1 ENHRY and CDR2 SYGVKD. V lost 4 bases, J lost 2 bases, and 11 bases lay in between. Here the CDR3 reads CAISATETNTEAFF. The CDR3 coding sequence is TGTGCCATCAGTGCCACTGAGACCAACACTGAAGCTTTCTTT.

This chain connects TRBV11-2 to TRBJ1-4, with a weak D call TRBD1 (6 bases). From germline, CDR1 is SGHAT and CDR2 FQNNGV. This CDR3 contains 16 residues. V lost 11 bases, J lost 3 bases, and 22 bases lay in between. CDR3 nucleotide sequence: TGTGCCTGCTGCCCCCCCCTGGCAGGGGCTAATGAAAAACTGTTTTTT. This sequence encodes CACCPPLAGANEKLFF.

For this clonotype: Here the CDR3 omits its conserved ending phenylalanine or tryptophan, so a read error is the likely source. Because the CDR3's place on the DNA is in doubt, the DNA is left out and the CDR3 is given as listed by TCRdb. V and J are TRBV7-9 and TRBJ2-1; the table's D call TRBD1 went unverified against the DNA. Both ends counted, the CDR3 spans 15 residues. Germline V gives CDR1 SEHNR, CDR2 FQNEAQ (reference sequence). The CDR3 here is CASSSGTGATMSSSS.

To note about this clonotype: The junction departs from the called germline gene at one end, perhaps through a read error. CDR3: CASSSSSGGPPTGELLF. CDR3 nucleotides: TGTGCCAGCAGTTCCTCTAGCGGGGGGCCCCCCACCGGGGAGCTGCTTTTT. This sequence joins TRBV27 and TRBJ2-2; 11 nucleotides agree with TRBD2. Germline CDR1 is MNHEY and CDR2 is SMNVEV (reference sequence). The CDR3 extends over 17 amino acids.

The chain has TRBV4-1 and TRBJ2-7; 9 nucleotides agree with TRBD1. The CDR3 length is 16 residues. V shed 0 bases and J 3 bases; nucleotides not matched to a gene: 6. CDR1 is MGHRA and CDR2 is YSYEKL in the germline V gene. The CDR3 coding sequence is TGCGCCAGCAGCCAAGATCGGGGGACAGGGAACTACGAGCAGTACTTC. Translated, it gives CASSQDRGTGNYEQYF.

The genes are TRBV24-1 and TRBJ1-2; D gene unclear. Germline assignment: CDR1 KGHDR and CDR2 SFDVKD. V shed 5 bases and J shed 2 bases, with 20 bases lying between them. CDR3 length: 17 residues. Here the CDR3 DNA reads TGTGCCACCAGTGTAGAATATAGTACCAGAAAGAACTATGGCTACACCTTC. It is translated as CATSVEYSTRKNYGYTF.

This sequence joins TRBV27 and TRBJ1-5, with D maybe TRBD1 (6 bases). CDR1 is MNHEY and CDR2 is SMNVEV in the germline V gene (reference sequence). Trimming took off 8 bases at V and 3 bases at J, with 20 bases between the two ends. The CDR3 is 16 residues long. The CDR3 protein is CASHPFGQLLNQPQHF. CDR3 nucleotide sequence: TGTGCCAGCCACCCCTTTGGACAGCTCCTCAATCAGCCCCAGCATTTT.

This clonotype was counted a few times. The chain employs TRBV6-6 and TRBJ1-5; no reliable D call. V gave up 2 bases and J gave up 4 bases, with 12 bases separating them. The germline V gene encodes CDR1 MNHNY and CDR2 SVGAGI (reference sequence). This CDR3 region has 15 residues. The CDR3 here is CASSYGRGCNQPQHF. CDR3 in DNA: TGTGCCAGCAGTTACGGCCGCGGTTGTAATCAGCCCCAGCATTTT.